This T cell receptor beta chain stems from a study of radiotherapy plus CTLA-4 blockade in lung cancer (dated by TCRdb to 2017 to 2018). As for the study more broadly: Objective responses occurred in approximately 17% of enrolled patients, and 31% achieved disease control.

Notes on this clone: Its target antigen remains unknown. Per-nucleotide qualities are absent, and no much larger clonotype sits a single base away.

The paper's findings and limits, for the study overall: After treatment with radiotherapy and ipilimumab, TCR clones that came from tumors expanded in the peripheral blood. Early dynamic changes in blood T cell clones, together with increased serum interferon-beta after radiation, were reported as the strongest predictors of response.

The germline V gene sets CDR1 to KGHSH and CDR2 to LQKENI. For this chain, trimming is 3 bases at the V end and 2 bases at the J end, and the number of junction bases without a gene match is 3. Measured from the cysteine to the phenylalanine, the CDR3 is 16 residues long. The kept DNA is CDR3 alone, 48 bases in frame from the first base. The library came from the immunoSEQ multiplex PCR assay. Here the immuneACCESS table is served through TCRdb, limited to in-frame sequences with V and J called. Missing clones are a known gap in these copies; in checked studies unresolved V genes cover under half, and the rest lacks a known reason. A total of roughly 110,000 clones appear in this sample, more than 65% of them only once. The ten largest account for 3% to 4% of the sample. The study tested focal radiation therapy combined with CTLA-4 blockade (ipilimumab) in patients with chemo-refractory metastatic non-small-cell lung cancer.

This chain joins TRBV18 to TRBJ2-3; 12 bases in the junction line up with TRBD2. Sample: peripheral blood, taken from a patient treated with radiotherapy plus ipilimumab. The clonotype originates from a human donor with non-small cell lung cancer that progressed on radiotherapy plus ipilimumab. Some clones in this sample may be carry-over from other donors' samples. In nucleotides, the sequence is TGTGCCAGCTCACCCCGACTAGCGGGGGCCACAGATACGCAGTATTTT. It translates as CASSPRLAGATDTQYF.